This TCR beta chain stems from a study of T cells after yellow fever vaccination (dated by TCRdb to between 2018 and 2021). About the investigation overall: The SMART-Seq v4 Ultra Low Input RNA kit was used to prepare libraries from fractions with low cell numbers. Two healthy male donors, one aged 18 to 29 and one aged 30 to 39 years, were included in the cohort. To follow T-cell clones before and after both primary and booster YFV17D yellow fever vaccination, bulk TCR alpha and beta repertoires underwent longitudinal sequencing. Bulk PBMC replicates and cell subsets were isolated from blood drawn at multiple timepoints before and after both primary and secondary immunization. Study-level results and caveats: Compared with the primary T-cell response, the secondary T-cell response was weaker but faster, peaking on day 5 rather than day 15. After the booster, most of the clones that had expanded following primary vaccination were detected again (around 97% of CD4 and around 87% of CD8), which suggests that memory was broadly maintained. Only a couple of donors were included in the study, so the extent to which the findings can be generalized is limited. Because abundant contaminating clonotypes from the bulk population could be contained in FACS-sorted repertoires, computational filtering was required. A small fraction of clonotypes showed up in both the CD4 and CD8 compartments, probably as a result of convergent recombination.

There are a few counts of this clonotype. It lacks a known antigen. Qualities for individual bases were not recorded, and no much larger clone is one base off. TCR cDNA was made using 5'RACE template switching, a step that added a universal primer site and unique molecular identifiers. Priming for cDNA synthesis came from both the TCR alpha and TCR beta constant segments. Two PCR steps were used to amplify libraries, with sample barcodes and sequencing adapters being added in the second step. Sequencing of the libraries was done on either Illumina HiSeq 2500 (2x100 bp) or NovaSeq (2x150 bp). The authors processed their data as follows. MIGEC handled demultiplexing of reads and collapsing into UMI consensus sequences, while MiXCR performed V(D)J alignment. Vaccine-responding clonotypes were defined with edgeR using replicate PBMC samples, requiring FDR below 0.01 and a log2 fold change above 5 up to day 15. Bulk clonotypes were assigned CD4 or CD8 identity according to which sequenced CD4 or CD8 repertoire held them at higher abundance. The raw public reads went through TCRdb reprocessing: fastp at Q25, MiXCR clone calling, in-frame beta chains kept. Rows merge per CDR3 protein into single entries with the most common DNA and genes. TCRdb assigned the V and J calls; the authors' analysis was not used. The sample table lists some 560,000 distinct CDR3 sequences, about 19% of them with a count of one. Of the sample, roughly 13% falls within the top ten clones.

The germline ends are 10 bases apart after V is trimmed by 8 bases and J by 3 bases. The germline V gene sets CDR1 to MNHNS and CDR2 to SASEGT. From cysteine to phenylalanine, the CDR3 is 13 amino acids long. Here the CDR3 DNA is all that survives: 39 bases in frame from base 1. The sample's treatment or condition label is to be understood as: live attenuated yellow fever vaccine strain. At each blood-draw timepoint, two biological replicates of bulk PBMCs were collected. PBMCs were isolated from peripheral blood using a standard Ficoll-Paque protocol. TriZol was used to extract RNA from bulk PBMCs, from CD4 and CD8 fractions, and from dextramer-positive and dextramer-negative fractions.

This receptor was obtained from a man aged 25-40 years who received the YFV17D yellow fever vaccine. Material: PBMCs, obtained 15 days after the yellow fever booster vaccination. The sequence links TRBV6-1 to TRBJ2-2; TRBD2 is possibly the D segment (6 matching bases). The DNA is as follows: TGTGCCAGCCTTTCGGGGGACACCGGGGAGCTGTTTTTT. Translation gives CASLSGDTGELFF.